These 3 T cell receptor beta chains were sequenced from one sample in a study of Graves' ophthalmopathy and Graves' hyperthyroidism. CDR3 regions of TCR beta were amplified from RNA transcripts. The first-round RT-PCR employed HTBI primers together with the Qiagen OneStep RT-PCR kit. A multiplex PCR was then performed as the second round. From the multiplex PCR reads, TCRdb called clonotypes with MiXCR, one entry per CDR3 protein. The data show a few hundred thousand distinct CDR3 sequences, about 17% seen once. The sample taken for sequencing was peripheral blood. The receptors here all came from an adult man with Graves' ophthalmopathy.

This clonotype has at least ten counts. The chain recombines TRBV7-8 with TRBJ2-7; no definite D call. The CDR3 has 15 residues. Germline loops: CDR1 SGHVS, CDR2 FQNEAQ. V was shortened by 4 bases and J by 2 bases, with 15 bases between the two germline ends. CDR3 DNA: TGTGCCAGCAGCTCCTTCCAGATTGGACCCTACGAGCAGTACTTC. It encodes CASSSFQIGPYEQYF. Combining the CDR3 with reference TRBV7-8 and TRBJ2-7 gives the whole variable domain GAGVSQSPRYKVAKRGQDVALRCDPISGHVSLFWYQQALGQGPEFLTYFQNEAQLDKSGLPSDRFFAERPEGSVSTLKIQRTQQEDSAVYLCASSSFQIGPYEQYFGPGTRLTVT.

This clonotype came up many times. The V call is TRBV12-3 or TRBV12-4, the J call TRBJ1-2; D gene uncertain. The ends were cut back, 6 bases at V and 3 bases at J, with 11 bases in the middle. CDR3 length equals 13 residues. CDR3 sequence (DNA): TGTGCCAGCAGGATCCCCCCGCACTATGGCTACACCTTC. Translation: CASRIPPHYGYTF.

This clonotype was recorded many times. The genes are TRBV11-2 and TRBJ2-2, with TRBD2 identical over 7 bases. The ends lost 6 bases at V and 3 bases at J; junction bases unmatched: 7. The CDR3 sequence is 15 residues long. The V gene's germline CDR1 is SGHAT and CDR2 FQNNGV. Written as DNA, the CDR3 is TGTGCCAGCAGTCCTGGGGGGGTGCACACCGGGGAGCTGTTTTTT. Translating gives CASSPGGVHTGELFF.